These 15 T cell receptor beta chains came from one sample sequenced in a study of cytomegalovirus exposure and HLA in healthy donors. 13 Jbeta primers and 60 Vbeta primers were used for the PCR. Assay: immunoSEQ multiplex PCR; the TCRdb copy retains only in-frame clones and omits some. This sample has around 100,000 clones, with nearly 65% found just once. The sequencing input was PBMCs. The receptor set was obtained from a human donor in good health.

This clone was picked up a small number of times. V is TRBV27 and J is TRBJ2-3, with 9 bases identical to TRBD1. The CDR3 sequence is 16 residues long. V shed 0 bases and J 8 bases; nucleotides not matched to a gene: 9. Germline V gene sequence: CDR1 MNHEY, CDR2 SMNVEV (reference sequence). CDR3 DNA sequence: TGTGCCAGCAGTTTATCGAAGTGGACAGGGGTCGGTACGCAGTATTTT. It yields the protein CASSLSKWTGVGTQYF.

A few counts support this clone. J is TRBJ2-1 and V is TRBV18; possible D gene TRBD2, 6 bases. The CDR3 contains 19 residues. Looked up from germline, CDR1 is KGHSH and CDR2 is LQKENI. The V end was cut by 6 bases, the J end by 0 bases, with 24 bases between. The CDR3 sequence is CASSQMTALAETSYNEQFF. The DNA of the CDR3 is TGTGCCAGCTCGCAAATGACAGCCTTAGCGGAAACCTCCTACAATGAGCAGTTCTTC. Combining the CDR3 with reference TRBV18 and TRBJ2-1 gives the whole variable domain NAGVMQNPRHLVRRRGQEARLRCSPMKGHSHVYWYRQLPEEGLKFMVYLQKENIIDESGMPKERFSAEFPKEGPSILRIQQVVRGDSAAYFCASSQMTALAETSYNEQFFGPGTRLTVL.

This clone was counted a few times. The chain employs TRBV7-2 and TRBJ2-1, with 14 bases matching TRBD2. The V and J ends lost 5 bases and 5 bases, in that order; junction bases with no gene match: 8. The CDR3 is 17 amino acids. Looked up from germline, CDR1 is SGHTA and CDR2 is FQGNSA. CDR3 sequence: CASSPGLAGDVNNEQFF. The CDR3 bases are TGTGCCAGCAGCCCGGGACTAGCGGGAGACGTGAACAATGAGCAGTTCTTC.

This clone was recorded a few times. The V call is TRBV7-2, the J call TRBJ2-1, with D possibly matching TRBD2 (6 bases). Germline V CDR1 and CDR2: SGHTA, FQGNSA. V was trimmed by 3 bases and J by 1 base, leaving 10 bases between them. This CDR3 is 15 amino acids long. CDR3 loop: CASSLTGVSYNEQFF. In DNA form, the CDR3 reads TGTGCCAGCAGCTTGACGGGAGTATCCTACAATGAGCAGTTCTTC. Full variable domain (missing parts from reference TRBV7-2 and TRBJ2-1): GAGVSQSPSNKVTEKGKDVELRCDPISGHTALYWYRQSLGQGLEFLIYFQGNSAPDKSGLPSDRFSAERTGGSVSTLTIQRTQQEDSAVYLCASSLTGVSYNEQFFGPGTRLTVL.

The gene calls are TRBV29-1 and TRBJ2-3; 10 bases agree with TRBD2. Germline V CDR1 and CDR2: SQVTM, ANQGSEA. After removal of 0 bases from V and 2 bases from J, the junction contained 2 bases not matched to a gene. This CDR3 region has 15 residues. This chain's CDR3 is CSVEDTSGNTDTQYF. CDR3 nucleotides: TGCAGCGTTGAAGATACTAGCGGGAACACAGATACGCAGTATTTT.

V usage is TRBV29-1 and J usage is TRBJ2-5; the match to TRBD2 covers 15 bases. The end of the DNA is better explained by TRBJ2-7, so the J call may be wrong. This CDR3 spans 15 amino acids. Per germline, CDR1 SQVTM and CDR2 ANQGSEA. The CDR3 region is CSVGLGLAGGYEQYF. CDR3 DNA: TGCAGCGTTGGCCTCGGACTAGCGGGAGGGTACGAGCAGTACTTC.

The gene calls are TRBV19 and TRBJ2-7; a possible D gene is TRBD1 (6 bases). Trimming shortened V by 5 bases and J by 6 bases, and 14 bases separated the two germline ends. CDR1 is LNHDA, CDR2 SQIVND, per germline (reference sequence). CDR3 size: 13 residues. For the CDR3, the DNA is TGTGCCAGTAGTGCCGCAGGGGTTGGCGAGCAGTACTTC. Residues: CASSAAGVGEQYF.

The chain employs TRBV27 and TRBJ2-4, with unresolved D. Germline V lookup: CDR1 MNHEY, CDR2 SMNVEV (reference sequence). This CDR3 region has 11 residues. Trimming left V 3 bases short and J 15 bases short, with 12 bases between. The CDR3 coding sequence is TGTGCCAGCAGTTTCCCAGTCCTAGGGTACTTC. Translation gives CASSFPVLGYF.

This clone showed up just a few times. V is TRBV6-4 and J is TRBJ2-1; 10 bases are shared with TRBD2. The V gene's germline CDR1 is MRHNA and CDR2 SNTAGT. The trim removed 7 bases at V and 7 bases at J, leaving 13 bases unmatched. The CDR3 extends over 16 amino acids. This CDR3 is CASTPYASGSFNEQFF. The CDR3, as DNA: TGTGCCAGCACGCCGTACGCTAGCGGGAGTTTTAATGAGCAGTTCTTC.

The J gene is TRBJ2-2, the V gene TRBV12-2; TRBD1 is the table's D call, not checked against the DNA. TRBV12-2 is termed a pseudogene. CDR3 length: 15 residues. CDR3 DNA: TGTGCAAGTCGCTACGGACAGGGGCTTATCGGGGAGCTGTTTTTT. It codes for CASRYGQGLIGELFF.

CDR3 sequence (DNA): TGTGCCATCAGCCGGGGGTCCTCCTACGAGCAGTACTTC. Residues: CAISRGSSYEQYF. The genes are TRBV10-3 and TRBJ2-7, with D possibly TRBD2 on 6 matching bases. Germline V lookup: CDR1 ENHRY, CDR2 SYGVKD. Trimming pared 6 bases from V and 0 bases from J, leaving 9 bases between. CDR3 length: 13 amino acids.

The V call is TRBV30, the J call TRBJ1-2, with D perhaps matching TRBD1 (5 bases). The CDR3 runs to 14 residues. Germline CDR1 GTSNPN, CDR2 SVGIG (reference sequence). Trimming took 3 bases from V and 5 from J, leaving 16 bases between them. In DNA, the CDR3 is TGTGCCTGGAGCTTAGGCGGGGGGGTTTATGGCTACACCTTC. Its protein product is CAWSLGGGVYGYTF. Combining the CDR3 with reference TRBV30 and TRBJ1-2 gives the whole variable domain SQTIHQWPATLVQPVGSPLSLECTVEGTSNPNLYWYRQAAGRGLQLLFYSVGIGQISSEVPQNLSASRPQDRQFILSSKKLLLSDSGFYLCAWSLGGGVYGYTFGSGTRLTVV.

The V gene is TRBV28, the J gene TRBJ2-2; 8 positions match TRBD2. V shed 4 bases and J 5 bases; nucleotides not matched to a gene: 9. Per germline, CDR1 MDHEN and CDR2 SYDVKM. CDR3 length: 16 amino acids. CDR3 sequence reads: CASSSWTSSRTGELFF. For the CDR3, the DNA is TGTGCCAGCAGTTCCTGGACTAGCTCTCGGACCGGGGAGCTGTTTTTT. The full variable domain, its missing parts supplied by reference TRBV28 and TRBJ2-2, is DVKVTQSSRYLVKRTGEKVFLECVQDMDHENMFWYRQDPGLGLRLIYFSYDVKMKEKGDIPEGYSVSREKKERFSLILESASTNQTSMYLCASSSWTSSRTGELFFGEGSRLTVL.

This clone was counted a few times. The same CDR3 also results from other DNA sequences found in this sample. J is TRBJ1-5 and V is TRBV28; the match to TRBD1 covers 7 bases. Germline CDR1 is MDHEN and CDR2 is SYDVKM. V lost 5 bases, J lost 6 bases, and 7 bases stayed unmatched. The CDR3 length is 14 residues. CDR3 sequence reads: CASSLTGATQPQHF. CDR3 DNA: TGTGCCAGCAGTCTTACAGGGGCAACTCAGCCCCAGCATTTT. Combining the CDR3 with reference TRBV28 and TRBJ1-5 gives the whole variable domain DVKVTQSSRYLVKRTGEKVFLECVQDMDHENMFWYRQDPGLGLRLIYFSYDVKMKEKGDIPEGYSVSREKKERFSLILESASTNQTSMYLCASSLTGATQPQHFGDGTRLSIL.

This clone was recorded only once. This rearrangement joins TRBV6-1 to TRBJ1-1; TRBD1 is a possible D gene (6 bases). Per the germline V gene, CDR1 is MNHNS and CDR2 is SASEGT. CDR3 length: 16 amino acids. Deletions cut 2 bases from V and 4 bases from J, with 17 bases between. CDR3 DNA: TGTGCCAGCAGTGAAAAGACAGGTGAGCTAGGCACTGAAGCTTTCTTT. This translates into CASSEKTGELGTEAFF.